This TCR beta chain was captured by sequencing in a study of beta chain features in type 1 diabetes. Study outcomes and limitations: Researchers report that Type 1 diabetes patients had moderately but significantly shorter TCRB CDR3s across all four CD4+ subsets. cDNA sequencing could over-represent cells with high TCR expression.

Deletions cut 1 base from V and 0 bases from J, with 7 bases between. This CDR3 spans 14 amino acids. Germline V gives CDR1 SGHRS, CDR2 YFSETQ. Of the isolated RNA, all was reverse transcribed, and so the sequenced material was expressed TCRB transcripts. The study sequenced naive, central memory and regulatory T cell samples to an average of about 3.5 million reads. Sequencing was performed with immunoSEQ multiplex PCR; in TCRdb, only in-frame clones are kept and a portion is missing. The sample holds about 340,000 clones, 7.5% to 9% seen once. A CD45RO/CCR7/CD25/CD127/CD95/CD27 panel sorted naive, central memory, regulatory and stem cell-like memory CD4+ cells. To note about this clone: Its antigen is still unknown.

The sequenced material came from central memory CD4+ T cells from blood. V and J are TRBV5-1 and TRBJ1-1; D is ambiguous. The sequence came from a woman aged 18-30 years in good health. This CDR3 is CASSLYVMNTEAFF. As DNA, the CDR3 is TGCGCCAGCAGCTTGTACGTCATGAACACTGAAGCTTTCTTT.